The rows below give T cell receptor beta chains drawn from one sample of a study of blood T cells in healthy people across ages. Each CDR3 protein gets one entry after TCRdb re-called the 5' RACE reads with MiXCR. This repertoire shows about 640,000 distinct CDR3 sequences, approximately 59% found once; its top ten account for 30% to 45%. Sequences were obtained from blood. Source of these receptors: a man aged 60-69 years in good health. CDR3s include the opening cysteine and the closing phenylalanine or tryptophan. Each record gives: V gene, D gene, clone size, J gene, CDR3 protein, CDR3 DNA. A D gene is named only where the DNA matches it firmly. Size values are once, few and many counts, or a class for expanded clones, and some rows have none.

v_call: TRBV5-1; d_call: -; clone_size: -; j_call: TRBJ2-7; cdr3_aa: CASSLGWAGEERDEQYF; cdr3_nt: TGCGCCAGCAGCTTGGGTTGGGCAGGGGAAGAACGAGACGAGCAGTACTTC
v_call: TRBV5-1; d_call: -; clone_size: -; j_call: TRBJ1-2; cdr3_aa: CASSLARNGYGYTF; cdr3_nt: TGCGCCAGCAGCTTGGCCCGTAACGGCTATGGCTACACCTTC
v_call: TRBV7-2; d_call: TRBD2; clone_size: few; j_call: TRBJ2-1; cdr3_aa: CASTIIAASGGSQFF; cdr3_nt: TGTGCCAGCACCATTATAGCGGCTAGCGGGGGGTCGCAGTTCTTC
v_call: TRBV11-2; d_call: TRBD1; clone_size: -; j_call: TRBJ2-7; cdr3_aa: CASSLRTGLLEQYF; cdr3_nt: TGTGCCAGCAGCTTACGGACAGGACTTCTCGAGCAGTACTTC
v_call: TRBV20-1; d_call: TRBD1; clone_size: -; j_call: TRBJ1-2; cdr3_aa: CSAREFPDRSNYGYTF; cdr3_nt: TGCAGTGCTAGAGAGTTCCCGGACAGGAGCAACTATGGCTACACCTTC
v_call: TRBV12-3/TRBV12-4; d_call: -; clone_size: -; j_call: TRBJ1-2; cdr3_aa: CASTPQQNYGYTF; cdr3_nt: TGTGCCAGCACCCCACAGCAAAACTATGGCTACACCTTC
v_call: TRBV12-3/TRBV12-4; d_call: -; clone_size: -; j_call: TRBJ1-5; cdr3_aa: CASSQKISNQPQHF; cdr3_nt: TGTGCCAGCAGCCAAAAGATTAGCAATCAGCCCCAGCATTTT
v_call: TRBV5-1; d_call: -; clone_size: -; j_call: TRBJ2-7; cdr3_aa: CASSFGRVGSEQYF; cdr3_nt: TGCGCCAGCAGCTTTGGCAGGGTGGGCTCCGAGCAGTACTTC
v_call: TRBV7-9; d_call: -; clone_size: -; j_call: TRBJ2-6; cdr3_aa: CASSLGARISGANVLTF; cdr3_nt: TGTGCCAGCAGCTTAGGGGCCCGGATCTCTGGGGCCAACGTCCTGACTTTC
v_call: TRBV3-1; d_call: TRBD2; clone_size: many; j_call: TRBJ2-5; cdr3_aa: CASSQGGSGGRKETQYF; cdr3_nt: TGTGCCAGCAGCCAAGGTGGTAGCGGGGGGCGTAAAGAGACCCAGTACTTC
v_call: TRBV6-2/TRBV6-3; d_call: -; clone_size: few; j_call: TRBJ2-5; cdr3_aa: CASSYSGVTQETQYF; cdr3_nt: TGTGCCAGCAGTTACTCAGGAGTCACTCAAGAGACCCAGTACTTC
v_call: TRBV5-1; d_call: TRBD2; clone_size: -; j_call: TRBJ2-5; cdr3_aa: CASSLGGLAGSQETQYF; cdr3_nt: TGCGCCAGCAGCTTGGGGGGACTAGCGGGGAGCCAAGAGACCCAGTACTTC
v_call: TRBV12-5; d_call: -; clone_size: few; j_call: TRBJ2-7; cdr3_aa: CASGLVLGPNAYEQYF; cdr3_nt: TGTGCTAGTGGTTTGGTACTTGGGCCGAATGCCTACGAGCAGTACTTC
v_call: TRBV6-1; d_call: -; clone_size: -; j_call: TRBJ2-2; cdr3_aa: CASSRGGGIIVVGELFF; cdr3_nt: TGTGCCAGCAGTAGGGGGGGGGGCATCATTGTTGTCGGGGAGCTGTTTTTT
v_call: TRBV10-2; d_call: TRBD2; clone_size: -; j_call: TRBJ2-3; cdr3_aa: CASSEAGLRTDTQYF; cdr3_nt: TGCGCCAGCAGTGAAGCGGGACTCCGCACAGATACGCAGTATTTT
v_call: TRBV5-1; d_call: TRBD1; clone_size: -; j_call: TRBJ1-2; cdr3_aa: CASSEGTGRNYGYTF; cdr3_nt: TGCGCCAGCAGCGAAGGGACAGGAAGAAACTATGGCTACACCTTC
v_call: TRBV7-9; d_call: -; clone_size: -; j_call: TRBJ2-3; cdr3_aa: CASSFSGLSDTDTQYF; cdr3_nt: TGTGCCAGCAGCTTCTCGGGACTTAGTGACACAGATACGCAGTATTTT
v_call: TRBV14; d_call: TRBD2; clone_size: -; j_call: TRBJ2-5; cdr3_aa: CASSLRRRGATYQETQYF; cdr3_nt: TGTGCCAGCAGCCTTCGACGGCGGGGGGCTACGTACCAAGAGACCCAGTACTTC
v_call: TRBV7-8; d_call: TRBD2; clone_size: -; j_call: TRBJ2-5; cdr3_aa: CASSLSGGAGETQYF; cdr3_nt: TGTGCCAGCAGCTTAAGCGGGGGGGCCGGGGAGACCCAGTACTTC
v_call: TRBV2; d_call: TRBD1; clone_size: -; j_call: TRBJ1-4; cdr3_aa: CASSGTDEKLFF; cdr3_nt: TGCGCCAGCAGCGGGACAGATGAAAAACTGTTTTTT
v_call: TRBV3-1; d_call: TRBD2; clone_size: -; j_call: TRBJ2-4; cdr3_aa: CASSQDAGEQYF; cdr3_nt: TGTGCCAGCAGCCAAGATGCGGGGGAGCAGTACTTC
v_call: TRBV7-2; d_call: TRBD1; clone_size: few; j_call: TRBJ1-6; cdr3_aa: CASSQTGQGVSPLHF; cdr3_nt: TGTGCCAGCAGCCAAACTGGGCAGGGGGTGTCACCCCTCCACTTT
v_call: TRBV27; d_call: -; clone_size: -; j_call: TRBJ1-1; cdr3_aa: CASGRLNTEAFF; cdr3_nt: TGTGCCAGCGGTAGACTGAACACTGAAGCTTTCTTT
v_call: TRBV6-6; d_call: -; clone_size: -; j_call: TRBJ2-7; cdr3_aa: CASSYGGTQSYEQYF; cdr3_nt: TGTGCCAGCAGTTACGGCGGGACACAATCCTACGAGCAGTACTTC
v_call: TRBV6-1; d_call: -; clone_size: -; j_call: TRBJ2-7; cdr3_aa: CASSEAPYEQYF; cdr3_nt: TGTGCCAGCAGTGAAGCTCCCTACGAGCAGTACTTC
v_call: TRBV20-1; d_call: TRBD2; clone_size: few; j_call: TRBJ2-3; cdr3_aa: CSAKKPLGGADTQYF; cdr3_nt: TGCAGTGCCAAAAAGCCATTGGGAGGGGCAGATACGCAGTATTTT
v_call: TRBV7-2; d_call: TRBD1; clone_size: -; j_call: TRBJ2-6; cdr3_aa: CASSSQGAGSGANVLTF; cdr3_nt: TGTGCCAGCAGCAGTCAGGGGGCGGGATCCGGGGCCAACGTCCTGACTTTC
v_call: TRBV12-3/TRBV12-4; d_call: -; clone_size: few; j_call: TRBJ1-4; cdr3_aa: CASSFWTDGKLFF; cdr3_nt: TGTGCCAGCAGTTTCTGGACAGACGGAAAACTGTTTTTT
v_call: TRBV12-3/TRBV12-4; d_call: -; clone_size: -; j_call: TRBJ1-2; cdr3_aa: CASSFDAGFGYTF; cdr3_nt: TGTGCCAGCAGTTTCGATGCCGGATTCGGCTACACCTTC
v_call: TRBV20-1; d_call: TRBD1; clone_size: few; j_call: TRBJ2-3; cdr3_aa: CSARGPGQGTDTQYF; cdr3_nt: TGCAGTGCTAGGGGGCCGGGACAGGGAACAGATACGCAGTATTTT
v_call: TRBV5-1; d_call: -; clone_size: -; j_call: TRBJ2-3; cdr3_aa: CASGPGSTDTQYF; cdr3_nt: TGCGCCAGCGGGCCGGGGAGCACAGATACGCAGTATTTT
v_call: TRBV6-5; d_call: -; clone_size: -; j_call: TRBJ1-6; cdr3_aa: CASSYTDNSPLHF; cdr3_nt: TGTGCCAGCAGTTACACCGATAATTCACCCCTCCACTTT
v_call: TRBV12-3/TRBV12-4; d_call: -; clone_size: -; j_call: TRBJ1-2; cdr3_aa: CASSLSDGNGYTF; cdr3_nt: TGTGCCAGCAGTTTATCGGACGGTAATGGCTACACCTTC
v_call: TRBV10-1; d_call: -; clone_size: -; j_call: TRBJ2-5; cdr3_aa: CASSGASSGSEQYF; cdr3_nt: TGCGCCAGCAGTGGGGCCTCATCGGGGTCTGAGCAGTACTTC
v_call: TRBV15; d_call: -; clone_size: -; j_call: TRBJ2-5; cdr3_aa: CATSINRSSRDEQYF; cdr3_nt: TGTGCCACCAGCATAAACAGGTCTTCTCGGGATGAGCAGTACTTC
v_call: TRBV6-5; d_call: TRBD2; clone_size: -; j_call: TRBJ2-3; cdr3_aa: CASSYVRGTTDTQYF; cdr3_nt: TGTGCCAGCAGTTACGTGCGGGGGACCACAGATACGCAGTATTTT
v_call: TRBV20-1; d_call: -; clone_size: -; j_call: TRBJ1-2; cdr3_aa: CSASTWQGDGYTF; cdr3_nt: TGCAGTGCTAGTACTTGGCAGGGAGACGGCTACACCTTC
v_call: TRBV28; d_call: -; clone_size: few; j_call: TRBJ2-5; cdr3_aa: CASTSPRGWETQYF; cdr3_nt: TGTGCCAGCACCAGCCCCAGGGGCTGGGAGACCCAGTACTTC
v_call: TRBV12-3/TRBV12-4; d_call: TRBD2; clone_size: -; j_call: TRBJ2-3; cdr3_aa: CASSVVTSGVDTQYF; cdr3_nt: TGTGCCAGCAGTGTAGTGACTAGCGGGGTGGATACGCAGTATTTT
v_call: TRBV5-1; d_call: TRBD1; clone_size: once; j_call: TRBJ1-4; cdr3_aa: CASSIGQGTNEKLFF; cdr3_nt: TGCGCCAGCAGCATAGGACAGGGGACTAATGAAAAACTGTTTTTT
v_call: TRBV6-5; d_call: -; clone_size: few; j_call: TRBJ1-6; cdr3_aa: CASSYVRDSPLHF; cdr3_nt: TGTGCCAGCAGTTACGTCAGGGATTCACCCCTCCACTTT
v_call: TRBV20-1; d_call: TRBD1; clone_size: many; j_call: TRBJ2-5; cdr3_aa: CSARAPGQGMEQYF; cdr3_nt: TGCAGTGCTAGAGCCCCGGGACAGGGAATGGAACAGTACTTC
v_call: TRBV7-2; d_call: TRBD2; clone_size: -; j_call: TRBJ2-5; cdr3_aa: CASSPNSGGAGETQYF; cdr3_nt: TGTGCCAGCAGCCCAAATAGCGGGGGGGCCGGCGAGACCCAGTACTTC
v_call: TRBV3-1; d_call: TRBD2; clone_size: -; j_call: TRBJ2-5; cdr3_aa: CASSQAAGGQETQYF; cdr3_nt: TGTGCCAGCAGCCAGGCAGCGGGGGGCCAAGAGACCCAGTACTTC
v_call: TRBV27; d_call: -; clone_size: -; j_call: TRBJ1-5; cdr3_aa: CASSLSGTHSNQPQHF; cdr3_nt: TGTGCCAGCAGTTTATCGGGGACACATAGCAATCAGCCCCAGCATTTT